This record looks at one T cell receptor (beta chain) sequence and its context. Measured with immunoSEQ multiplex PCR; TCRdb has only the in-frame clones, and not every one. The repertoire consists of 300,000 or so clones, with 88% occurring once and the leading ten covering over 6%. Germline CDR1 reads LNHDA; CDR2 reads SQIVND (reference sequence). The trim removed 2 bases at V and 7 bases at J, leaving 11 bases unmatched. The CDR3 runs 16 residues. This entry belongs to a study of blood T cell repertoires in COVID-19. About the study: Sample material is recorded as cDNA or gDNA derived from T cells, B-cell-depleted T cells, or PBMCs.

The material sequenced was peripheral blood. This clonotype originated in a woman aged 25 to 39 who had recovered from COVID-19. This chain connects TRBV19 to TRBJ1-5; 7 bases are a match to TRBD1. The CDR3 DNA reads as TGTGCCAGTAGTATATTGGGAAGGGGGCAGGGCCAGCCCCAGCATTTT. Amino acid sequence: CASSILGRGQGQPQHF.